This T cell receptor beta chain is from a study of T cell repertoires in cytomegalovirus infection. Study context: The study used recently identified HLA-C-restricted and well-studied HLA-B-restricted CMV epitopes. Public signatures in TCR beta pointed to CMV infection and matching HLA type.

Trimming took 1 base from V and 1 from J, leaving 10 bases between them. This CDR3 region has 15 residues. Germline CDR1 MGHRA, CDR2 YSYEKL. Details on this clonotype: Its antigen remains unidentified.

General study findings and limits: Of the TCR beta families, the public ones yielded a cumulative frequency that identified carriers of CMV plus the relevant HLA. Ex vivo responses were dominated by HLA-C-restricted CMV-specific TCR beta clonotypes.

TCRdb re-called the reads through MiXCR, storing one row per CDR3 protein. This sample has about half a million distinct CDR3 sequences; about 33% occur once, and the top ten carry 15% to 20%. This sequence joins TRBV4-1 and TRBJ1-1; D gene uncertain. Sequencing used cultured PBMCs, obtained from culture after CMV antigen stimulation. This clonotype originated in a human donor in good health (CMV status not recorded). Some clones in this sample may be carry-over from other donors' samples. The CDR3 region has the DNA TGCGCCAGCAGCCAAGGTCCACTAGCGAACACTGAAGCTTTCTTT. This codes for CASSQGPLANTEAFF.